Shown below are 25 T cell receptor beta chains from a single sample sequenced in a study of beta chain features in type 1 diabetes. Expressed TCRB transcripts were sequenced because the entire RNA isolate underwent reverse transcription. This table comes from immunoSEQ multiplex PCR, and its TCRdb copy is limited to in-frame clones, with some not included. Of about 220,000 clones in the sample, around 9.9% are singletons; the top ten hold about 1.2%. The sequenced material came from central memory CD4+ T cells from blood. All receptors come from a man in his late teens or twenties in good health.

This rearrangement joins TRBV30 to TRBJ2-7; D call uncertain. The germline CDR1 and CDR2 sequences are GTSNPN and SVGIG (reference sequence). V gave up 4 bases and J gave up 7 bases, with 11 bases separating them. The CDR3 has 11 amino acids. CDR3 sequence: CAWTGSEEQYF. The CDR3 DNA reads as TGTGCCTGGACAGGTTCGGAGGAGCAGTACTTC.

Here the CDR3 DNA reads TGTGCCAGCTCACGCAGCGGCAATGAGCAGTTCTTC. This translates into CASSRSGNEQFF. The gene calls are TRBV18 and TRBJ2-1; a weak D match, TRBD2 (5 bases). This CDR3 region has 12 residues. Germline CDR1 KGHSH, CDR2 LQKENI. V lost 4 bases and J lost 6, with 7 bases in between.

This clone was counted only a few times. V usage is TRBV5-1 and J usage is TRBJ1-3; D is unclear. CDR3 length: 14 amino acids. V shed 4 bases and J shed 0 bases, with 8 bases lying between them. Per the germline V gene, CDR1 is SGHRS and CDR2 is YFSETQ. The CDR3 bases are TGCGCCAGCAGCCTGTGGGGCTCTGGAAACACCATATATTTT. Translating it yields CASSLWGSGNTIYF.

The J gene is TRBJ2-4, the V gene TRBV7-2; possibly TRBD2 for D (6 bases). V was shortened by 1 base and J by 0 bases, with 7 bases between the two germline ends. The CDR3 totals 15 residues. CDR1 is SGHTA, CDR2 FQGNSA, per germline. The DNA of the CDR3 is TGTGCCAGCAGCTTAGGGGGACTAGCCAAAAACATTCAGTACTTC. Its protein product is CASSLGGLAKNIQYF.

In this sample, this clone turned up many times. The genes are TRBV30 and TRBJ1-1; weak D call: TRBD1 (5 bases). This CDR3 is built from 13 residues. Germline CDR1 GTSNPN, CDR2 SVGIG (reference sequence). Between the trimmed V and J ends, which lost 3 bases and 3 bases, there was a span of 11 bases. CDR3 region: CAWRAGVHTEAFF. CDR3 sequence (DNA): TGTGCCTGGAGAGCGGGGGTTCACACTGAAGCTTTCTTT.

The V gene is TRBV7-2, the J gene TRBJ2-7, with 10 bases fitting TRBD2. The CDR3 has 17 amino acids. Unmatched junction bases numbered 11, after V lost 4 bases and J lost 2 bases. CDR1 and CDR2 from the germline V gene are SGHTA and FQGNSA. The chain's CDR3 is CASSSRGGTSEAYEQYF. The DNA for the CDR3 is TGTGCCAGCAGCTCCCGAGGGGGGACTAGCGAGGCCTACGAGCAGTACTTC. Complete variable domain (other parts from reference TRBV7-2 and TRBJ2-7): GAGVSQSPSNKVTEKGKDVELRCDPISGHTALYWYRQSLGQGLEFLIYFQGNSAPDKSGLPSDRFSAERTGGSVSTLTIQRTQQEDSAVYLCASSSRGGTSEAYEQYFGPGTRLTVT.

The chain couples TRBV30 to TRBJ1-1; D unresolved. V lost 1 base to trimming and J lost 10 bases, with 10 bases between them. Germline CDR1 GTSNPN, CDR2 SVGIG (reference sequence). The CDR3 runs 11 residues. As DNA, the CDR3 is TGTGCCTGGAGTGAGGGAGCGGGAGCTTTCTTT. Encoded protein: CAWSEGAGAFF.

This clone has just a few counts. This rearrangement joins TRBV2 to TRBJ2-3; 9 bases line up with TRBD2. The V segment lost 7 bases and the J segment 6 bases; nucleotides outside the gene matches: 5. The CDR3 extends over 13 amino acids. The germline CDR1 and CDR2 sequences are SNHLY and FYNNEI. The CDR3 coding sequence is TGTGCCAGCATCCAGCGGGAGGTCGATACGCAGTATTTT. This sequence encodes CASIQREVDTQYF.

This clone was counted only a few times. The V gene is TRBV7-2, the J gene TRBJ2-3, with TRBD2 matching 7 bases. J was trimmed by 4 bases and V by 5 bases; bases with no gene match: 9. The germline CDR1 and CDR2 sequences are SGHTA and FQGNSA. This CDR3 spans 15 amino acids. The CDR3 loop reads CASSAQTSTSDTQYF. The DNA of the CDR3 is TGTGCCAGCAGCGCCCAGACTAGCACCTCAGATACGCAGTATTTT.

This clone turned up a few times. This rearrangement joins TRBV19 to TRBJ2-1, with TRBD2 matching 7 bases. Losses at the gene ends were 7 bases for V and 4 bases for J; bases not matched to a gene: 4. The germline gives CDR1 LNHDA, CDR2 SQIVND (reference sequence). The CDR3 runs 13 residues. The chain's CDR3 is CASTTSTYNEQFF. The CDR3 DNA is TGTGCCAGTACGACTAGCACTTACAATGAGCAGTTCTTC.

The chain links TRBV19 to TRBJ1-2, with a possible D match to TRBD1 (5 bases). V was trimmed by 5 bases and J by 2 bases, leaving 21 bases between them. Germline CDR1 LNHDA, CDR2 SQIVND (reference sequence). CDR3 size: 17 residues. In DNA form, the CDR3 reads TGTGCCAGTAGTTTGGCCTTTGGGGCAGGGACCAACTATGGCTACACCTTC. Protein sequence: CASSLAFGAGTNYGYTF.

The table lists this clone with many counts. The chain has TRBV7-9 and TRBJ2-3; perhaps TRBD2 as D (6 bases). Germline CDR1 reads SEHNR; CDR2 reads FQNEAQ (reference sequence). This CDR3 has 16 amino acids. Trimming took off 5 bases at V and 2 bases at J, with 17 bases between the two ends. CDR3 sequence (DNA): TGTGCCAGCAGCCTATCGGGCGGGACTCCCACAGATACGCAGTATTTT. Translating it yields CASSLSGGTPTDTQYF.

This clone was seen more than once but under ten times. The CDR3 sequence is CASSKRQGSYGYTF. In nucleotides, the CDR3 is TGTGCCAGCAGCAAGAGACAGGGGTCCTATGGCTACACCTTC. The rearrangement links TRBV21-1 to TRBJ1-2; the D call TRBD1 from the table was never checked on the DNA. TRBV21-1 is annotated as a pseudogene. This CDR3 has 14 amino acids.

The chain employs TRBV29-1 and TRBJ2-1; TRBD2 matches at 11 bases. The CDR3 has 13 residues. Per germline, CDR1 SQVTM and CDR2 ANQGSEA. The junction had 3 bases not matched to a gene; V was cut back by 5 bases and J by 6 bases. The CDR3 protein is CSVLAGGRNEQFF. CDR3 sequence (DNA): TGCAGCGTTTTAGCGGGAGGGCGCAATGAGCAGTTCTTC.

The chain recombines TRBV7-9 with TRBJ2-1, with D perhaps matching TRBD2 (6 bases). Trimming removed 2 bases from V and 6 bases from J, with 14 bases in between. CDR1 and CDR2 (germline): SEHNR, FQNEAQ (reference sequence). CDR3 length: 15 residues. CDR3 coding DNA: TGTGCCAGCAGCTTATACCTAGCGAGTGCCAATGAGCAGTTCTTC. Protein: CASSLYLASANEQFF. The full variable domain, rest sourced from reference TRBV7-9 and TRBJ2-1, is DTGVSQNPRHKITKRGQNVTFRCDPISEHNRLYWYRQTLGQGPEFLTYFQNEAQLEKSRLLSDRFSAERPKGSFSTLEIQRTEQGDSAMYLCASSLYLASANEQFFGPGTRLTVL.

In its sample, this clone was seen a few times. The chain recombines TRBV7-2 with TRBJ1-1, with D tentatively TRBD1 (6 bases). This CDR3 region has 13 residues. Trimming removed 2 bases at V and 5 bases at J, with 9 bases between. The germline gives CDR1 SGHTA, CDR2 FQGNSA. The CDR3 is CASSLQGWTEAFF. CDR3 nucleotide sequence: TGTGCCAGCAGCTTACAGGGGTGGACTGAAGCTTTCTTT.

The table lists this clone with a few counts. The chain couples TRBV30 to TRBJ2-7; TRBD2 matches at 11 bases. CDR1 and CDR2 (germline): GTSNPN, SVGIG (reference sequence). The CDR3 sequence is 14 residues long. Losses at the gene ends were 0 bases for V and 8 bases for J; bases not matched to a gene: 6. CDR3 amino acids: CAWSVTSGSPQQYF. The CDR3 bases are TGTGCCTGGAGTGTAACTAGCGGGAGCCCCCAGCAGTACTTC. Full variable domain (remainder filled in from reference TRBV30 and TRBJ2-7): SQTIHQWPATLVQPVGSPLSLECTVEGTSNPNLYWYRQAAGRGLQLLFYSVGIGQISSEVPQNLSASRPQDRQFILSSKKLLLSDSGFYLCAWSVTSGSPQQYFGPGTRLTVT.

The sample holds many counts of this clone. The CDR3, as DNA: TGTGCCAGCACCTTAAGGGGGAGGAGGGGCGAGCAGTACTTC. As protein: CASTLRGRRGEQYF. The J gene is TRBJ2-7, the V gene TRBV28, with D possibly being TRBD1 or TRBD2 (6 bases each). In germline, CDR1 is MDHEN, CDR2 SYDVKM. The CDR3 length is 14 residues. Trimming left V 7 bases short and J 6 bases short, with 19 bases between.

The rearrangement joins TRBV28 to TRBJ2-7; no clear D. Trimming shortened V by 6 bases and J by 4 bases, and 16 bases separated the two germline ends. Germline V gene data show CDR1 as MDHEN and CDR2 as SYDVKM. The CDR3 totals 14 residues. This CDR3 is CASSQKTVGYEQYF. The CDR3 nucleotides read TGTGCCAGCAGCCAGAAGACGGTGGGGTACGAGCAGTACTTC.

This clone was counted a few times. This chain joins TRBV30 and TRBJ1-1, with D tentatively TRBD1 (5 bases). Per germline, CDR1 GTSNPN and CDR2 SVGIG (reference sequence). The CDR3 consists of 13 residues. The V and J ends lost 3 bases and 1 base respectively, with 9 bases between them. CDR3 sequence: CAWRRDPNTEAFF. The CDR3 DNA follows: TGTGCCTGGAGAAGGGACCCGAACACTGAAGCTTTCTTT.

This chain links TRBV9 with TRBJ1-5; D possibly corresponds to TRBD1 (5 bases). Germline CDR1 reads SGDLS; CDR2 reads YYNGEE. The CDR3 is 14 amino acids. Deletions cut 3 bases from V and 7 bases from J, with 14 bases between. CDR3 in amino acids: CASSGVSGLQPQHF. The CDR3 DNA is TGTGCCAGCAGCGGAGTATCGGGACTGCAGCCCCAGCATTTT.

This clone has more than one count but fewer than ten. The CDR3 DNA follows: TGTGCCAGCAGCGCGGGGGCCGACAGCTCCTACGAGCAGTACTTC. Translated, it gives CASSAGADSSYEQYF. This chain joins TRBV7-6 and TRBJ2-7; possible D gene TRBD2, 7 bases. Germline V gives CDR1 SGHVS, CDR2 FNYEAQ. Trimming left V 5 bases short and J 0 bases short, with 14 bases between. The CDR3 contains 15 residues.

This clone was picked up a small number of times. This chain links TRBV28 with TRBJ2-1; 7 bases line up with TRBD2. Germline CDR1 reads MDHEN; CDR2 reads SYDVKM. The CDR3 contains 14 residues. The V segment lost 7 bases and the J segment 5 bases; nucleotides outside the gene matches: 8. For the CDR3, the DNA is TGTGCCAGCAAGAAGTGGGGGGGGAACAATGAGCAGTTCTTC. Translating gives CASKKWGGNNEQFF. The whole variable domain, filled in from reference TRBV28 and TRBJ2-1, reads DVKVTQSSRYLVKRTGEKVFLECVQDMDHENMFWYRQDPGLGLRLIYFSYDVKMKEKGDIPEGYSVSREKKERFSLILESASTNQTSMYLCASKKWGGNNEQFFGPGTRLTVL.

This clone was counted a single time. The chain joins TRBV7-6 to TRBJ2-7; 11 bases align to TRBD2. The J segment lost 0 bases and the V segment lost 1 base, leaving 8 bases of the junction unmatched. Germline-derived CDR1 and CDR2 are SGHVS and FNYEAQ. The CDR3 is 18 residues long. As DNA, the CDR3 is TGTGCCAGCAGCTTAGTAGGGACTAGCGGACCGAGCTCCTACGAGCAGTACTTC. Translation: CASSLVGTSGPSSYEQYF.

This clone was counted many times. The chain has TRBV27 and TRBJ2-1, with a weak D call TRBD2 (6 bases). Trimming took 3 bases from V and 9 from J, leaving 18 bases between them. Germline V gene sequence: CDR1 MNHEY, CDR2 SMNVEV (reference sequence). The CDR3 runs 15 residues. Written as DNA, the CDR3 is TGTGCCAGCAGTTTCAGCGGAGGGGAAAGCATTGAGCAGTTCTTC. This sequence encodes CASSFSGGESIEQFF.